The TCR beta chain under discussion was sequenced for a study of T-cell reconstitution after alpha-beta-depleted transplantation in children. V was trimmed by 2 bases and J by 6 bases, leaving 7 bases between them. CDR3 length: 13 amino acids. This clonotype showed up just a few times. Unique molecular identifiers were used to barcode this TCRbeta library. Each CDR3 protein is one row after TCRdb ran MiXCR on the PCR reads. The data show 450,000 to 500,000 distinct CDR3 sequences, roughly an eighth seen once. This receptor was obtained from a human donor who donated a stem cell graft to a child with combined immunodeficiency. The specimen comprised PBMCs from the stem cell graft donor, sampled from the stem cell graft. The chain couples TRBV12-3 or TRBV12-4 to TRBJ2-2; D is uncertain. Written as DNA, the CDR3 is TGTGCCAGCAGTTTACTAGAATCCGGGGAGCTGTTTTTT. This sequence encodes CASSLLESGELFF.